This T cell receptor beta chain was recovered during a study of control samples from healthy donors and cancer patients. The data were produced by immunoSEQ multiplex PCR, yet TCRdb's version contains in-frame clones alone and is incomplete. The top ten hold about 2.6% of the sample, which has under 150,000 clones, approximately 93% seen once. In germline, CDR1 is LGHDT, CDR2 YNNKEL (reference sequence). Trimming stripped 2 bases from V and 1 base from J, with 8 bases between. CDR3 length: 14 residues. The material sequenced was blood. This receptor was obtained from a man aged 30-40 years in good health. J is TRBJ1-1 and V is TRBV3-1 (or the pseudogene TRBV3-2), with unresolved D. For the CDR3, the DNA is TGTGCCAGCAGCCAAAGGAACAGGAACACTGAAGCTTTCTTT. Translation gives CASSQRNRNTEAFF.